This is a list of T cell receptor beta chains from one sample in a study of T cell clones after liver transplantation. TCRdb's copy holds only in-frame clones and misses some; the assay was immunoSEQ multiplex PCR. The sample shows roughly 97,000 clones, more than 75% of them seen only once. The material sequenced was CD4+ T cells from blood, taken before liver transplant. The receptors were gathered from a human donor who received a liver transplant. Each CDR3 is given with its conserved first and last residue. Fields, in order: D gene, clone size, J gene, V gene, CDR3 DNA, CDR3 protein. D genes are given only for firm matches. Some rows mark clone size as missing; the rest say once, few, many or name a class of expanded clone.

d_call: TRBD1
clone_size: NA
j_call: TRBJ1-6
v_call: TRBV9
cdr3_nt: TGTGCCAGCAGCGTAGAGGACAGGGGTAATTCACCCCTCCACTTT
cdr3_aa: CASSVEDRGNSPLHF

d_call: NA
clone_size: NA
j_call: TRBJ2-2
v_call: TRBV2
cdr3_nt: TGTGCCGGGACCGGGACATTGAACACCGGGGAGCTGTTTTTT
cdr3_aa: CAGTGTLNTGELFF

d_call: TRBD1
clone_size: NA
j_call: TRBJ1-1
v_call: TRBV5-1
cdr3_nt: TGCGCCAGCAGCTTTGGGACAGGGGGCTTGAACACTGAAGCTTTCTTT
cdr3_aa: CASSFGTGGLNTEAFF

d_call: NA
clone_size: NA
j_call: TRBJ2-5
v_call: TRBV28
cdr3_nt: TGTGCCAGCAGTTTGAGGGCGGTACAAGAGACCCAGTACTTC
cdr3_aa: CASSLRAVQETQYF

d_call: NA
clone_size: NA
j_call: TRBJ1-1
v_call: TRBV18
cdr3_nt: TGTGCCAGCTCACCGGGGACCACGGAGGGCACTGAAGCTTTCTTT
cdr3_aa: CASSPGTTEGTEAFF

d_call: NA
clone_size: NA
j_call: TRBJ2-3
v_call: TRBV5-1
cdr3_nt: TGCGCCAGCAGCTTGCTAGTTGTGACTAGCACAGATACGCAGTATTTT
cdr3_aa: CASSLLVVTSTDTQYF

d_call: NA
clone_size: NA
j_call: TRBJ2-1
v_call: TRBV6-5
cdr3_nt: TGTGCCACTAAACTAACCCAGGGGTACAATGAGCAGTTCTTC
cdr3_aa: CATKLTQGYNEQFF

d_call: TRBD1
clone_size: NA
j_call: TRBJ1-4
v_call: TRBV30
cdr3_nt: TGTGCCTTCGACAGGGACTATAATGAAAAACTGTTTTTT
cdr3_aa: CAFDRDYNEKLFF

d_call: NA
clone_size: NA
j_call: TRBJ1-1
v_call: TRBV30
cdr3_nt: TGTGCCCATGCCCAGGGGCAGAACACTGAAGCTTTCTTT
cdr3_aa: CAHAQGQNTEAFF

d_call: TRBD2
clone_size: few
j_call: TRBJ2-3
v_call: TRBV5-1
cdr3_nt: TGCGCCAGCAGCTCGGTGGGTAGCGGGGGCTGGAGCACAGATACGCAGTATTTT
cdr3_aa: CASSSVGSGGWSTDTQYF

d_call: NA
clone_size: NA
j_call: TRBJ2-5
v_call: TRBV5-1
cdr3_nt: TGCGCCAGCAGCGTACCCGGGACGCCACCGGAGACCCAGTACTTC
cdr3_aa: CASSVPGTPPETQYF

d_call: NA
clone_size: NA
j_call: TRBJ2-2
v_call: TRBV6-5
cdr3_nt: TGTGCCAGCAGTTACGGCGGCCGTAAGGAGCTGTTTTTT
cdr3_aa: CASSYGGRKELFF

d_call: TRBD2
clone_size: NA
j_call: TRBJ2-7
v_call: TRBV6-1
cdr3_nt: TGTGCCAGCAGTGATTTTAGCGGGAGGGTCTACGAGCAGTACTTC
cdr3_aa: CASSDFSGRVYEQYF

d_call: NA
clone_size: NA
j_call: TRBJ2-7
v_call: TRBV28
cdr3_nt: TGTGCCACCGGACTTTCCCCTTACGAGCAGTACTTC
cdr3_aa: CATGLSPYEQYF

d_call: NA
clone_size: few
j_call: TRBJ2-1
v_call: TRBV5-4
cdr3_nt: TGTGCCAGCAGCCTGTCCACGGGGGGCGGGGAGCAGTTCTTC
cdr3_aa: CASSLSTGGGEQFF

d_call: NA
clone_size: NA
j_call: TRBJ2-7
v_call: TRBV6-1
cdr3_nt: TGTGCCAGCAGAGACTACGAGCAGTACTTC
cdr3_aa: CASRDYEQYF

d_call: NA
clone_size: once
j_call: TRBJ1-1
v_call: TRBV27
cdr3_nt: TGTGCCAGCAGTTCTAGGAGATCGAACACTGAAGCTTTCTTT
cdr3_aa: CASSSRRSNTEAFF

d_call: NA
clone_size: NA
j_call: TRBJ1-3
v_call: TRBV30
cdr3_nt: TGTGCCTGGAGTGTAGGAGCCAGAAACACCATATATTTT
cdr3_aa: CAWSVGARNTIYF

d_call: NA
clone_size: NA
j_call: TRBJ1-6
v_call: TRBV7-2
cdr3_nt: TGTGCCAGCAGCTGGAGACAAGAGGGAAGTTCACCCCTCCACTTT
cdr3_aa: CASSWRQEGSSPLHF

d_call: TRBD1
clone_size: NA
j_call: TRBJ1-3
v_call: TRBV6-5
cdr3_nt: TGTGCCAGCAGTCAGGGGGCCGATAGAAACACCATATATTTT
cdr3_aa: CASSQGADRNTIYF

d_call: TRBD1
clone_size: NA
j_call: TRBJ2-7
v_call: TRBV2
cdr3_nt: TGTGCCAGCAGTGAATGGTCAGGGGGCCCGGGGGAGCAGTACTTC
cdr3_aa: CASSEWSGGPGEQYF

d_call: TRBD2
clone_size: NA
j_call: TRBJ2-1
v_call: TRBV4-2
cdr3_nt: TGTGCCAGCAGCCAAGATCTAGGCGGGGGGTACAATGAGCAGTTCTTC
cdr3_aa: CASSQDLGGGYNEQFF

d_call: TRBD1
clone_size: NA
j_call: TRBJ1-3
v_call: TRBV29-1
cdr3_nt: TGCAGCGTTGAAGGCGGACAGGGTGAAAACACCATATATTTT
cdr3_aa: CSVEGGQGENTIYF